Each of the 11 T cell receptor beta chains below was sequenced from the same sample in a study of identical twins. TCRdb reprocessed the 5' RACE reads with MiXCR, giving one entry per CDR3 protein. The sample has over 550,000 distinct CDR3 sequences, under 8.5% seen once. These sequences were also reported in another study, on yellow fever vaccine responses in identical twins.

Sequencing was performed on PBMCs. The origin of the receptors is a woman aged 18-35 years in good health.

This CDR3 is CSVEKGPSAMTF. CDR3 in DNA: TGCAGCGTTGAAAAGGGGCCCTCTGCTATGACCTTC. The chain combines TRBV29-1 with TRBJ1-2; D is perhaps TRBD1 (5 bases). CDR1 and CDR2 (germline): SQVTM, ANQGSEA. This CDR3 region has 12 residues. The germline V and J ends were trimmed by 2 bases and 14 bases, with 18 bases remaining between them. The full variable domain, rest sourced from reference TRBV29-1 and TRBJ1-2, is SAVISQKPSRDICQRGTSLTIQCQVDSQVTMMFWYRQQPGQSLTLIATANQGSEATYESGFVIDKFPISRPNLTFSTLTVSNMSPEDSSIYLCSVEKGPSAMTFGSGTRLTVV.

The DNA of the CDR3 is TGCAGTGCTAGCCTTGGCGGGGGCTCCACAGATACGCAGTATTTT. This codes for CSASLGGGSTDTQYF. The V call is TRBV20-1, the J call TRBJ2-3; D perhaps matches TRBD2 (7 bases). Trimming stripped 3 bases from V and 2 bases from J, with 15 bases between. This CDR3 has 15 residues. Per the germline V gene, CDR1 is DFQATT and CDR2 is SNEGSKA (reference sequence).

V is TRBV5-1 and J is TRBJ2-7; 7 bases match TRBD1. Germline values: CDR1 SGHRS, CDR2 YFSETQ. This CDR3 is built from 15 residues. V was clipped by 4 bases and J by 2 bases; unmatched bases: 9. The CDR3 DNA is TGCGCCAGCAGCCGCTCCGGACAGGAGGCCTACGAGCAGTACGTC. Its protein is CASSRSGQEAYEQYV.

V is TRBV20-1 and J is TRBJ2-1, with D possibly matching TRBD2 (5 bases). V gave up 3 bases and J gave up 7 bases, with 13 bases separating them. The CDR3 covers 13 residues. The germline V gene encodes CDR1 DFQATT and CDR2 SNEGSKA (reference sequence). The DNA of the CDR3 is TGCAGTGCTAGGCGGACTCCCATAAATGAGCAGTTCTTC. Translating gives CSARRTPINEQFF.

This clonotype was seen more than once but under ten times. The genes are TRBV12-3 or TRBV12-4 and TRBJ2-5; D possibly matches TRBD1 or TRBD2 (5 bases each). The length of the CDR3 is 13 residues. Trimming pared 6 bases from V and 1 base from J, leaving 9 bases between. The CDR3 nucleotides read TGTGCCAGCAGCCGGGACCCCCAAGAGACCCAGTACTTC. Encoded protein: CASSRDPQETQYF.

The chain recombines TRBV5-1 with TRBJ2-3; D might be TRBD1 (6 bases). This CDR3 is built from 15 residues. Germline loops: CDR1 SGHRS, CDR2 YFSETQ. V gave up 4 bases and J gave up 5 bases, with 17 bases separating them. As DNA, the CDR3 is TGCGCCAGCAGCCGTGGACAGTCTCCCCTAGATACGCAGTATTTT. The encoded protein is CASSRGQSPLDTQYF.

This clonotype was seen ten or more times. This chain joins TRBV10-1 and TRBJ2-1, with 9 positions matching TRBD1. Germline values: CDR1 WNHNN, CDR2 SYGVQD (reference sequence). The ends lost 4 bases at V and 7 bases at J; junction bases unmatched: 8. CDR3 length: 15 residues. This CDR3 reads CASSGPGQGINEQFF. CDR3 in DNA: TGCGCCAGCAGTGGGCCGGGACAGGGAATTAATGAGCAGTTCTTC.

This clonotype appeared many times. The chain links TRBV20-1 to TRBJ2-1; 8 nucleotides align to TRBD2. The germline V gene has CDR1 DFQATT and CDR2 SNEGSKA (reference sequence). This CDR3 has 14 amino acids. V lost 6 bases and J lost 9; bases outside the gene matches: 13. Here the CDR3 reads CSARGVAGFPEQFF. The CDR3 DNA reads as TGCAGTGCCCGAGGGGTAGCGGGGTTTCCTGAGCAGTTCTTC.

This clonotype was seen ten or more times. The CDR3 nucleotides read TGTGCCACCAGCAGCGATAGGAGCCTCGAGCAGTACTTC. Translating it yields CATSSDRSLEQYF. The rearrangement joins TRBV15 to TRBJ2-7; D uncertain. V lost 3 bases, J lost 6 bases, and 12 bases lay in between. Germline CDR1 is LNHNV and CDR2 is YYDKDF (reference sequence). This CDR3 contains 13 residues.

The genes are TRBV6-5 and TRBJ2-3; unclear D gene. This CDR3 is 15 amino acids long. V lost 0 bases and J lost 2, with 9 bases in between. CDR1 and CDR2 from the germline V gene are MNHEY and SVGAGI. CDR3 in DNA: TGTGCCAGCAGTTACTCGATATACTTCACAGATACGCAGTATTTT. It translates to CASSYSIYFTDTQYF.

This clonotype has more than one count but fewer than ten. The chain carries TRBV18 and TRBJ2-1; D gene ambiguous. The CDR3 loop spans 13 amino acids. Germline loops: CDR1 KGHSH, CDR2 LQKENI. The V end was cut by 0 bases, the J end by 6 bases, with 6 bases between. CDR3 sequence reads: CASSPPAANEQFF. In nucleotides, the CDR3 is TGTGCCAGCTCACCACCGGCAGCCAATGAGCAGTTCTTC.